The T cell receptor beta chain described here comes from a study of blood T cells in healthy people across ages (dated by TCRdb to the mid-2010s). Study-level background: In model experiments, template switching captured about one uniquely barcoded TCR beta cDNA molecule for every two T cells. Age-related changes in TCR beta repertoire diversity were measured in the study by deep sequencing normalized with unique cDNA molecular identifiers. Four age groups were formed from the donors: young (average roughly 15 years), middle-aged (approximately 41), aged (62) and long-lived (82). To avoid experimental bias, donors of different ages were spread randomly across the sequencing lanes. The study analyzed two additional independent replicas of 1 million unique cDNA reads from the same blood draw for two donors, one aged 18 to 29 and one aged 80 or older. General study outcomes and caveats: The CMV infection status of donors was not known, potentially confounding age-related changes in expanded clonotypes. Compared with the aged group, the long-lived group had more naive CD4+ T cells, fewer expanded clones and increased TCR diversity, a pattern suggesting age selection. Conclusive comparison of naive and antigen-experienced compartments was prevented by the profiling of bulk unsorted PBMCs. There was a strong correlation between observed TCR beta diversity and the percentage of naive T cells measured by flow cytometry. Observed TCR beta diversity per million T cells fell roughly linearly with age, and a significant reduction was already apparent by age about 38. Estimates of total diversity based on one million sequenced T cells were considered lower bounds and underestimates.

The library was made by 5' RACE. For sequencing, an Illumina HiSeq 2500 was employed. A second PCR of about 6 to 11 cycles was performed with a sample-barcoded 5' primer and a J-beta primer mix. A unique molecular identifier was introduced onto each TCR beta cDNA molecule by a template-switch 5' adaptor carrying 12 random nucleotides. Each sample yielded at least 2.5 million CDR3-containing paired-end reads. First-strand cDNA was synthesized from all RNA with the Mint cDNA synthesis kit, primed by a TRBC-specific oligonucleotide. After uracil-DNA glycosylase treatment, a first 18-cycle PCR used universal primers M1SS and BC2_uni_R on all cDNA. The paper's data handling went like this. Normalization of each sample was performed by random selection of 1 million high-quality reads, each carrying a distinct molecular identifier. Reads sharing molecular identifiers were discarded rather than binned into consensus sequences. CDR3 identification, clonotype clustering and error correction used MiTCR with a Q25 quality threshold and the strictest error-elimination algorithm. A nonparametric unseen species model with Euler transformation was used to estimate a lower bound on total TCR beta diversity. Clones were called with MiXCR by TCRdb after fastp trimmed the public reads at Q25, and only in-frame beta chains were retained. When rows share a CDR3 protein, they turn into one entry using the most common DNA and genes. The V and J calls and clone size are TCRdb's, not the authors'. Across this sample there are about 650,000 distinct CDR3 sequences, with 40% to 65% seen only once. Around an eighth of the sample goes to the ten largest clones.

There are many counts of this clonotype. Its antigen remains undetermined. No base-level quality is on record; no much larger clone is a single base apart. The junction shows trimming of 5 bases on V and 0 bases on J, plus 17 bases between the germline ends. The cysteine opens and the phenylalanine closes a CDR3 of 17 amino acids. Solely the CDR3 DNA is kept, with 51 bases framed from the first base. Taken from the germline V gene (reference sequence), the CDR1 and CDR2 loops are SEHNR and FQNEAQ. The donors were about 40 Caucasian individuals from Russia, aged 6 to 90 years, who were systemically healthy. Ten milliliters of peripheral blood were drawn from each donor into EDTA-treated Vacutainer tubes. Ficoll-Paque density-gradient centrifugation was used to isolate PBMCs, with at least 6 million per sample. Total RNA, at least 5 micrograms per sample, was extracted from PBMCs with Trizol reagent. For every donor, an aliquot of PBMCs went through flow cytometry to measure the percentages of naive CD45RAhigh/CD27high T cells.

This receptor chain uses TRBV7-9 and TRBJ2-1; the D call could be TRBD1 or TRBD2, with each sharing 5 bases. The TCR was taken from a woman older than 75 in good health. The sample was blood. The nucleotide sequence is given as TGTGCCAGCAGCCAGATGAGGGGCGCAAGCTCCTACAATGAGCAGTTCTTC. Translated, it reads CASSQMRGASSYNEQFF.